What follows are 21 T cell receptor beta chains derived from one specimen sequenced in a study of shared clonotypes between healthy human individuals. Using immunoSEQ multiplex PCR, the repertoire was profiled, and TCRdb retains in-frame clones only, with some absent. The data contain 2,100,000 or so clones, approximately 96% of them singletons. Sequenced: naive CD4+ T cells sorted from blood. Sample subset: CD45RA+ positively selected. The receptor set was obtained from a man in his late teens or twenties in good health.

This clone was observed a single time. The rearrangement links TRBV5-1 to TRBJ2-1; the match to TRBD1 covers 8 bases. The CDR3 totals 16 residues. V trimming: 4 bases; J trimming: 4 bases; junction bases outside the gene matches: 10. Germline V gene sequence: CDR1 SGHRS, CDR2 YFSETQ. This chain's CDR3 is CASSINSGTGYNEQFF. The CDR3 DNA sequence: TGCGCCAGCAGCATCAACTCCGGGACAGGTTACAATGAGCAGTTCTTC.

The gene calls are TRBV5-1 and TRBJ1-5; D may be TRBD1 (5 bases). The CDR3 spans 15 residues. V dropped 1 base and J dropped 9 bases, with 17 bases sitting between them. Germline assignment: CDR1 SGHRS and CDR2 YFSETQ. The DNA for the CDR3 is TGCGCCAGCAGCTTGTCTGCGGGGGAGTCGGGGCCCCAGCATTTT. Amino acids: CASSLSAGESGPQHF.

The V gene is TRBV28, the J gene TRBJ1-2; D gene ambiguous. Between the trimmed V and J ends, which lost 2 bases and 6 bases, there was a span of 16 bases. CDR1 is MDHEN, CDR2 SYDVKM, per germline. The CDR3 loop spans 15 amino acids. The chain's CDR3 is CASSLAVGGLHGYTF. The CDR3 DNA reads TGTGCCAGCAGTTTAGCGGTTGGAGGGTTACATGGCTACACCTTC.

This clone occurred a few times. This chain connects TRBV10-2 to TRBJ1-2; no reliable D call. The CDR3 runs 11 residues. The germline CDR1 and CDR2 sequences are WSHSY and SAAADI. V was cut by 8 bases and J by 6 bases, with 10 bases left in between. This chain's CDR3 is CASGVLNGYTF. Written as DNA, the CDR3 is TGCGCCAGCGGGGTGTTGAATGGCTACACCTTC.

The chain carries TRBV6-5 and TRBJ1-1, with D uncertain. CDR3 length: 12 residues. Trimming left V 6 bases short and J 7 bases short, with 12 bases between. Germline V gene data show CDR1 as MNHEY and CDR2 as SVGAGI. For the CDR3, the DNA is TGTGCCAGCAGAGAGAGGGTAGGTGAAGCTTTCTTT. This gives the protein CASRERVGEAFF.

CDR3 loop: CASRETGGAGELFF. CDR3 sequence (DNA): TGTGCCAGCAGGGAGACAGGGGGGGCCGGGGAGCTGTTTTTT. V and J are TRBV7-2 and TRBJ2-2; TRBD1 matches 9 bases. The length of the CDR3 is 14 residues. V shed 6 bases, J shed 6 bases, and the junction held 5 bases outside the gene matches. Germline values: CDR1 SGHTA, CDR2 FQGNSA. Combining the CDR3 with reference TRBV7-2 and TRBJ2-2 gives the whole variable domain GAGVSQSPSNKVTEKGKDVELRCDPISGHTALYWYRQSLGQGLEFLIYFQGNSAPDKSGLPSDRFSAERTGGSVSTLTIQRTQQEDSAVYLCASRETGGAGELFFGEGSRLTVL.

In this sample, this clone turned up once. The V and J genes are TRBV9 and TRBJ2-3, with D tentatively TRBD1 (5 bases). The ends were cut back, 2 bases at V and 7 bases at J, with 23 bases in the middle. Germline V gene lookup returns CDR1 SGDLS and CDR2 YYNGEE. The CDR3 has 17 residues. The CDR3 protein is CASSVGGPDSDPNTQYF. The CDR3 nucleotides read TGTGCCAGCAGCGTCGGTGGGCCAGACAGTGATCCTAATACGCAGTATTTT.

The rearrangement uses TRBV4-1 and TRBJ2-2; TRBD2 agrees at 8 bases. After removal of 0 bases from V and 5 bases from J, the junction contained 8 bases not matched to a gene. The germline CDR1 and CDR2 sequences are MGHRA and YSYEKL. This CDR3 is built from 17 residues. The DNA for the CDR3 is TGCGCCAGCAGCCAAGACTTTTTAACTAGCGGTACCGGGGAGCTGTTTTTT. Protein: CASSQDFLTSGTGELFF.

CDR3 in DNA: TGTGCCAGCAGTTTTGGGCACCTCCAAGAGACCCAGTACTTC. Translation: CASSFGHLQETQYF. The chain uses TRBV28 and TRBJ2-5, with D unclear. CDR1 and CDR2 (germline): MDHEN, SYDVKM. This CDR3 has 14 residues. V dropped 3 bases and J dropped 1 base, with 9 bases sitting between them. Complete variable domain (other parts from reference TRBV28 and TRBJ2-5): DVKVTQSSRYLVKRTGEKVFLECVQDMDHENMFWYRQDPGLGLRLIYFSYDVKMKEKGDIPEGYSVSREKKERFSLILESASTNQTSMYLCASSFGHLQETQYFGPGTRLLVL.

As regards this clone: Other DNA sequences within the sample encode an identical CDR3. This chain joins TRBV11-2 and TRBJ2-7, with D possibly matching TRBD1 (6 bases). The CDR3 has 15 residues. The germline V gene has CDR1 SGHAT and CDR2 FQNNGV. Trimming shortened V by 0 bases and J by 4 bases, and 13 bases separated the two germline ends. This CDR3 reads CASSLDLDRVYEQYF. CDR3 bases: TGTGCCAGCAGCTTAGATTTGGACAGAGTATACGAGCAGTACTTC.

This rearrangement joins TRBV6-5 to TRBJ1-3; D is ambiguous. V lost 9 bases and J 0 bases, leaving 12 bases between the germline ends. The CDR3 consists of 14 residues. In germline, CDR1 is MNHEY, CDR2 SVGAGI. The CDR3 region has the DNA TGTGCCAGTGGGCGGAAGAGCTCTGGAAACACCATATATTTT. Its translation: CASGRKSSGNTIYF.

V usage is TRBV2 and J usage is TRBJ1-2; D gene ambiguous. The CDR3 spans 12 residues. In germline, CDR1 is SNHLY, CDR2 FYNNEI. The V and J ends lost 3 bases and 6 bases respectively, with 8 bases between them. The CDR3 loop is CASSDLDHGYTF. In DNA form, the CDR3 reads TGTGCCAGCAGTGACCTAGATCATGGCTACACCTTC.

The rearrangement joins TRBV6-5 to TRBJ1-2; D ambiguous. The germline V gene encodes CDR1 MNHEY and CDR2 SVGAGI. CDR3 length equals 14 residues. The germline V and J ends were trimmed by 6 bases and 10 bases, with 21 bases remaining between them. The CDR3 coding sequence is TGTGCCAGCAGGCGTGTCCCGCTCGCCGTGGACTACACCTTC. Amino acid sequence: CASRRVPLAVDYTF.

The chain has TRBV27 and TRBJ1-6; D call uncertain. This CDR3 region has 15 residues. Trimming took off 3 bases at V and 7 bases at J, with 13 bases between the two ends. Germline lookup yields CDR1 MNHEY and CDR2 SMNVEV (reference sequence). The CDR3 region is CASSFEARLNSPLHF. DNA of the CDR3: TGTGCCAGCAGTTTCGAGGCGCGTCTAAATTCACCCCTCCACTTT.

The chain joins TRBV29-1 to TRBJ2-1, with D perhaps given as TRBD1 or TRBD2 (5 bases each). The CDR3 sequence is 15 residues long. The germline gives CDR1 SQVTM, CDR2 ANQGSEA. V was shortened by 8 bases and J by 4 bases, with 21 bases between the two germline ends. DNA of the CDR3: TGCAGCTCCACCGGGGACCGCGGCACTTACAATGAGCAGTTCTTC. It specifies CSSTGDRGTYNEQFF.

This chain uses TRBV6-6 with TRBJ1-3, with 9 bases lining up with TRBD1. After removal of 5 bases from V and 1 base from J, the junction contained 3 bases not matched to a gene. CDR3 length equals 15 residues. The V gene's germline CDR1 is MNHNY and CDR2 SVGAGI (reference sequence). DNA for the CDR3: TGTGCCAGCAGTGCGGGACAGGGATCTGGAAACACCATATATTTT. Translating gives CASSAGQGSGNTIYF.

The V call is TRBV18, the J call TRBJ2-1, with TRBD1 identical over 9 bases. J was trimmed by 3 bases and V by 4 bases; bases with no gene match: 7. The CDR3 is made up of 16 amino acids. CDR1 is KGHSH, CDR2 LQKENI, per germline. CDR3 protein: CASSLPGTGHYNEQFF. As DNA, the CDR3 is TGTGCCAGCTCACTCCCCGGGACAGGGCACTACAATGAGCAGTTCTTC.

About this clone: Other DNA sequences within the sample encode an identical CDR3. This sequence joins TRBV7-9 and TRBJ2-7, with 7 positions matching TRBD2. The CDR3 runs 14 residues. The V gene's germline CDR1 is SEHNR and CDR2 FQNEAQ (reference sequence). The ends lost 0 bases at V and 7 bases at J; junction bases unmatched: 6. CDR3 coding DNA: TGTGCCAGCAGCTTAGCGGGAGGGCCACTGGAGCAGTACTTC. Protein sequence: CASSLAGGPLEQYF.

The chain links TRBV5-1 to TRBJ2-2; D could derive from TRBD1 or TRBD2 (5 bases each). Trimming removed 4 bases from V and 7 bases from J, with 17 bases in between. CDR1 is SGHRS and CDR2 is YFSETQ in the germline V gene. This CDR3 is built from 15 residues. In nucleotides, the CDR3 is TGCGCCAGCAGCATCCGGACAAGCGGCGACGGGGAGCTGTTTTTT. Its translation is CASSIRTSGDGELFF. The whole variable domain, filled in from reference TRBV5-1 and TRBJ2-2, reads KAGVTQTPRYLIKTRGQQVTLSCSPISGHRSVSWYQQTPGQGLQFLFEYFSETQRNKGNFPGRFSGRQFSNSRSEMNVSTLELGDSALYLCASSIRTSGDGELFFGEGSRLTVL.

DNA of the CDR3: TGTGCCTGGAGTGTACTCCAGGGCGAGGCTGAAGCTTTCTTT. Residues: CAWSVLQGEAEAFF. This chain uses TRBV30 with TRBJ1-1; D is possibly TRBD1 (5 bases). V lost 0 bases, J lost 6 bases, and 14 bases lay in between. Germline loops: CDR1 GTSNPN, CDR2 SVGIG (reference sequence). This CDR3 spans 14 amino acids.

This clone was seen more than once but under ten times. Other DNA sequences in this sample translate to the same CDR3. This chain uses TRBV7-9 with TRBJ2-5, with no clear D. The germline CDR1 and CDR2 sequences are SEHNR and FQNEAQ (reference sequence). V lost 3 bases, J lost 1 base, and 0 bases lay in between. The length of the CDR3 is 11 residues. CDR3 protein: CASSFQETQYF. The CDR3 nucleotides read TGTGCCAGCAGCTTCCAAGAGACCCAGTACTTC.